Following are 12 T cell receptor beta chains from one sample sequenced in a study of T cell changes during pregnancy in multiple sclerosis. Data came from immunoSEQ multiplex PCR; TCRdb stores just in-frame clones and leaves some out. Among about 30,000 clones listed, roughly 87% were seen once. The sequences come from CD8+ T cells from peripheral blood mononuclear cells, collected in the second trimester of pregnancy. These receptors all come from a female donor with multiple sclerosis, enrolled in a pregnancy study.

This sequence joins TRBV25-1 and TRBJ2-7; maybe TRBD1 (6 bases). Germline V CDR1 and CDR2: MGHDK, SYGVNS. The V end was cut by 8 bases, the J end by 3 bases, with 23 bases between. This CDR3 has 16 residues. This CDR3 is CASYGYSGQGNYEQYF. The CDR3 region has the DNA TGTGCCAGCTACGGATACTCTGGGCAGGGGAACTACGAGCAGTACTTC.

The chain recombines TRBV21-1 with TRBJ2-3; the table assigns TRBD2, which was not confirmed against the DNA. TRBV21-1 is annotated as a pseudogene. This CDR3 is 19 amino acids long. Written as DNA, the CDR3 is TGTGCCAGCAGCAACTCCACTACTAGCGGGAGGGCCGGGACAGATACGCAGTATTTT. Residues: CASSNSTTSGRAGTDTQYF.

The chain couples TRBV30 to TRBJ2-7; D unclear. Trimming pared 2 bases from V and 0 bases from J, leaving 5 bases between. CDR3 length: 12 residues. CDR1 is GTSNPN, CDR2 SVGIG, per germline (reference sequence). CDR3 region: CAWSISSYEQYF. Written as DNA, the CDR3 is TGTGCCTGGAGTATCAGCTCCTACGAGCAGTACTTC.

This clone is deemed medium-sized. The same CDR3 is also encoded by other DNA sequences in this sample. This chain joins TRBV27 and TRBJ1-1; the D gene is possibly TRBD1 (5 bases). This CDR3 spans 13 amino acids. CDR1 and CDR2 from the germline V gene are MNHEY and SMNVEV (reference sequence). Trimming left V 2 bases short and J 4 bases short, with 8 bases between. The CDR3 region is CASSLGRGTEAFF. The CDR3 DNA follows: TGTGCCAGCAGTTTAGGAAGGGGCACTGAAGCTTTCTTT.

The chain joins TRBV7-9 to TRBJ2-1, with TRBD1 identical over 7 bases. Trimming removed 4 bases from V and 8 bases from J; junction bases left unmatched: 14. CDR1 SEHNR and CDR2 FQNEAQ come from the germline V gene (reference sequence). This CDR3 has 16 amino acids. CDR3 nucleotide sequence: TGTGCCAGCAGCTCAACCGGACAGGACCGGATGGATGAGCAGTTCTTC. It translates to CASSSTGQDRMDEQFF.

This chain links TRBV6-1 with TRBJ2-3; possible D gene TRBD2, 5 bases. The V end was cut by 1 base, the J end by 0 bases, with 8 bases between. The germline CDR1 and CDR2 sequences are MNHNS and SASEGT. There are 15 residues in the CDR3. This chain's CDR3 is CASSEERVSTDTQYF. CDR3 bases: TGTGCCAGCAGTGAAGAGAGGGTTAGCACAGATACGCAGTATTTT.

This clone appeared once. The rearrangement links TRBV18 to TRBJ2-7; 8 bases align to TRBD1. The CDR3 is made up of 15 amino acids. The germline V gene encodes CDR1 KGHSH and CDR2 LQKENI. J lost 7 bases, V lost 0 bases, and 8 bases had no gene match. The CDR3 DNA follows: TGTGCCAGCTCACCACCGGACAGGGTGATTGGGGAGCAGTACTTC. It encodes CASSPPDRVIGEQYF.

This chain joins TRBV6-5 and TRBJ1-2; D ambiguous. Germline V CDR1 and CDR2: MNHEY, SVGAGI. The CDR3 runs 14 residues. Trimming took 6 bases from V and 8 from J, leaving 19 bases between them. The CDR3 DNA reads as TGTGCCAGCAGGCACACCACCGAAACGAGGGGCTACACCTTC. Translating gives CASRHTTETRGYTF.

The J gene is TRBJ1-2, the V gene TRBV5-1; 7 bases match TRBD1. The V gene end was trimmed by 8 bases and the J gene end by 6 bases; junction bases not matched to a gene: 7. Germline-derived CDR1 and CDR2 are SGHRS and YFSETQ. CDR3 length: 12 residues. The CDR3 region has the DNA TGCGCCAGTCACACAGGGGAAGATGGCTACACCTTC. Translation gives CASHTGEDGYTF.

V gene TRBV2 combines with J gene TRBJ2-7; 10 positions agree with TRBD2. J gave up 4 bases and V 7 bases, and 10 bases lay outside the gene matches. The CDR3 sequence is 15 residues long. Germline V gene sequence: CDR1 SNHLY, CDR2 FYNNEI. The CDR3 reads CASTEGAGGPYEQYF. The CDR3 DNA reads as TGTGCCAGCACCGAGGGAGCGGGGGGGCCGTACGAGCAGTACTTC. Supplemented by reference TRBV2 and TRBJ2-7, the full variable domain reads EPEVTQTPSHQVTQMGQEVILRCVPISNHLYFYWYRQILGQKVEFLVSFYNNEISEKSEIFDDQFSVERPDGSNFTLKIRSTKLEDSAMYFCASTEGAGGPYEQYFGPGTRLTVT.

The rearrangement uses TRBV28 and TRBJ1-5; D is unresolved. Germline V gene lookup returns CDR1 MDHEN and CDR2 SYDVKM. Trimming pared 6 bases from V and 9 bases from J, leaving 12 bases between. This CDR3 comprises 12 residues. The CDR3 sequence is CASSQDFPPQHF. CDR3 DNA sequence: TGTGCCAGCAGCCAGGATTTTCCGCCCCAGCATTTT.

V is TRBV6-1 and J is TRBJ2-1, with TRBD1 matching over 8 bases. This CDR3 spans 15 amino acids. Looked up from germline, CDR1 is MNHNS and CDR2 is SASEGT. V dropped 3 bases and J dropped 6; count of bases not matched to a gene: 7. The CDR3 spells CASSDDADRGNEQFF. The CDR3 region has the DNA TGTGCCAGCAGTGATGACGCTGACAGGGGCAATGAGCAGTTCTTC.